This T cell receptor (beta chain) was recovered during a study of glioma-infiltrating T cells. Deletions cut 4 bases from V and 5 bases from J, with 12 bases between. Germline V CDR1 and CDR2: SQVTM, ANQGSEA. The length of the CDR3 is 12 residues. Only a few counts were recorded for this clonotype. Using RNA template, CDR3s of TCR alpha and beta were amplified with iRepertoire arm-PCR. One entry per CDR3 protein results from TCRdb running MiXCR on the multiplex PCR reads. The sample has about 140,000 distinct CDR3 sequences, more than 35% seen once. The sample consisted of glioma tissue, nonneoplastic brain tissue, or PBMCs (not recorded which). This clonotype was obtained from a human donor with low-grade glioma or glioblastoma, undergoing nonglioma brain surgery, or in good health (not recorded which). This chain links TRBV29-1 with TRBJ2-7; no definite D call. The CDR3 loop reads CSVASIYHEQYF. The CDR3, as DNA: TGCAGCGTTGCAAGTATTTACCACGAGCAGTACTTC.